Reported below is one T cell receptor (beta chain). Germline assignment: CDR1 LNHNV and CDR2 YYDKDF (reference sequence). V trimming: 3 bases; J trimming: 2 bases; junction bases outside the gene matches: 8. CDR3 length equals 18 residues. These data are taken from a study of blood T cell repertoires in COVID-19. TCRdb's copy holds only in-frame clones and misses some; the assay was immunoSEQ multiplex PCR. The sample yields some 70,000 clones, about 85% seen once. This clonotype originated in a man older than 75 with acute or convalescent COVID-19. J is TRBJ2-6 and V is TRBV15; 9 bases line up with TRBD1. Source material: peripheral blood. The CDR3: CATSRGQGIYPGANVLTF. The CDR3 coding sequence is TGTGCCACCAGCAGGGGACAGGGAATTTACCCTGGGGCCAACGTCCTGACTTTC. Together with reference TRBV15 and TRBJ2-6, the CDR3 gives the full variable domain: DAMVIQNPRYQVTQFGKPVTLSCSQTLNHNVMYWYQQKSSQAPKLLFHYYDKDFNNEADTPDNFQSRRPNTSFCFLDIRSPGLGDTAMYLCATSRGQGIYPGANVLTFGAGSRLTVL.